Each of the 22 T cell receptor beta chains below was sequenced from the same sample in a study of T cell repertoires in cytomegalovirus infection. TCRdb reprocessed the reads with MiXCR, giving one entry per CDR3 protein. The table records fewer than 300,000 distinct CDR3 sequences, more than 20% of them present only once. Sequencing was performed on PBMCs. Receptor source: a human donor in good health (CMV status not recorded). Some clones in this sample may be carry-over from other donors' samples.

This clonotype has just a few counts. This chain links TRBV7-8 with TRBJ2-1; D ambiguous. The germline CDR1 and CDR2 sequences are SGHVS and FQNEAQ. The length of the CDR3 is 14 residues. V dropped 0 bases and J dropped 10 bases, with 13 bases sitting between them. The CDR3 spells CASSLAGRLVEQFF. CDR3 sequence (DNA): TGTGCCAGCAGCTTAGCGGGCAGACTGGTAGAGCAGTTCTTC.

This chain uses TRBV20-1 with TRBJ2-3, with 9 bases fitting TRBD2. With V trimmed by 3 bases and J by 7 bases, 17 bases remained unmatched. This CDR3 spans 17 amino acids. The germline CDR1 and CDR2 sequences are DFQATT and SNEGSKA (reference sequence). The CDR3 reads CSARGPLSGGAENTQYF. The CDR3 DNA is TGCAGTGCTAGGGGCCCTCTTAGCGGGGGTGCTGAAAATACGCAGTATTTT.

The chain recombines TRBV20-1 with TRBJ2-7; D not resolved. The CDR3 is 14 residues long. Trimming removed 6 bases from V and 0 bases from J, with 15 bases in between. The germline gives CDR1 DFQATT, CDR2 SNEGSKA (reference sequence). The CDR3 protein is CSASDSYTSYEQYF. The CDR3 DNA follows: TGCAGTGCCAGCGACTCCTATACCTCCTACGAGCAGTACTTC.

The V gene is TRBV29-1, the J gene TRBJ2-7, with a weak D call TRBD1 (6 bases). Germline assignment: CDR1 SQVTM and CDR2 ANQGSEA. The CDR3 loop spans 13 amino acids. Trimming pared 0 bases from V and 2 bases from J, leaving 8 bases between. In nucleotides, the CDR3 is TGCAGCGTTGAAGACGACAGGACCTACGAGCAGTACTTC. Translation: CSVEDDRTYEQYF.

This clonotype appeared many times. J is TRBJ2-5 and V is TRBV7-8, with D perhaps being TRBD1 or TRBD2 (6 bases each). V dropped 4 bases and J dropped 2 bases, with 20 bases sitting between them. CDR1 and CDR2 from the germline V gene are SGHVS and FQNEAQ. This CDR3 contains 17 residues. The CDR3 loop reads CASSSRGGTGLQETQYF. CDR3 in DNA: TGTGCCAGCAGCTCCAGGGGCGGGACGGGGCTACAAGAGACCCAGTACTTC. Complete variable domain (other parts from reference TRBV7-8 and TRBJ2-5): GAGVSQSPRYKVAKRGQDVALRCDPISGHVSLFWYQQALGQGPEFLTYFQNEAQLDKSGLPSDRFFAERPEGSVSTLKIQRTQQEDSAVYLCASSSRGGTGLQETQYFGPGTRLLVL.

The rearrangement joins TRBV7-2 to TRBJ2-1; D possibly corresponds to TRBD2 (6 bases). V lost 3 bases, J lost 5 bases, and 11 bases lay in between. Germline CDR1 reads SGHTA; CDR2 reads FQGNSA. The CDR3 has 14 residues. The CDR3 DNA is TGTGCCAGCAGCTTGTGGACTACCAACAATGAGCAGTTCTTC. Amino acids: CASSLWTTNNEQFF.

This clonotype was detected many times. The chain's CDR3 is CASSPTGGVWPQHF. For the CDR3, the DNA is TGTGCCAGCAGCCCGACAGGAGGGGTTTGGCCCCAGCATTTT. The rearrangement joins TRBV7-2 to TRBJ1-5; TRBD1 might be the D (6 bases). Between the trimmed V and J ends, which lost 5 bases and 9 bases, there was a span of 17 bases. The CDR3 consists of 14 residues. Germline CDR1 SGHTA, CDR2 FQGNSA.

The sample holds many counts of this clonotype. J is TRBJ2-2 and V is TRBV7-8, with 8 bases aligning to TRBD2. J lost 6 bases, V lost 4 bases, and 7 bases had no gene match. The length of the CDR3 is 15 residues. In germline, CDR1 is SGHVS, CDR2 FQNEAQ. The CDR3 bases are TGTGCCAGCAGCTCCGGGACTAGTGTACCCGGGGAGCTGTTTTTT. Protein sequence: CASSSGTSVPGELFF.

The chain is built from TRBV5-1 and TRBJ1-5, with 8 positions matching TRBD1. Looked up from germline, CDR1 is SGHRS and CDR2 is YFSETQ. This CDR3 has 17 residues. V was clipped by 0 bases and J by 0 bases; unmatched bases: 5. The CDR3 DNA follows: TGCGCCAGCAGCTTGGGACAGGGGCCTTATAGCAATCAGCCCCAGCATTTT. Residues: CASSLGQGPYSNQPQHF.

This clonotype has a count of ten or more. The rearrangement joins TRBV6-2 or TRBV6-3 to TRBJ2-7; 10 bases are a match to TRBD1. Germline CDR1 reads MNHEY; CDR2 reads SVGEGT. After removal of 5 bases from V and 2 bases from J, the junction contained 6 bases not matched to a gene. The CDR3 has 15 residues. CDR3 region: CASSGGQGGTYEQYF. CDR3 coding DNA: TGTGCCAGCAGTGGAGGACAGGGGGGTACCTACGAGCAGTACTTC.

CDR3 region: CASSQRPRDTEAFF. In DNA form, the CDR3 reads TGTGCCAGCAGTCAAAGACCCAGGGACACTGAAGCTTTCTTT. The V call is TRBV12-3 or TRBV12-4, the J call TRBJ1-1; the D gene is possibly TRBD1 (5 bases). The CDR3 covers 14 residues. V was shortened by 5 bases and J by 3 bases, with 13 bases between the two germline ends.

V is TRBV15 and J is TRBJ1-1; 11 bases are shared with TRBD1. The V gene end was trimmed by 1 base and the J gene end by 4 bases; junction bases not matched to a gene: 2. The CDR3 runs to 15 residues. Germline-derived CDR1 and CDR2 are LNHNV and YYDKDF (reference sequence). The CDR3: CATSRAGTGGTEAFF. The CDR3 DNA sequence: TGTGCCACCAGCAGAGCCGGGACAGGGGGCACTGAAGCTTTCTTT. The full variable domain, completed using reference TRBV15 and TRBJ1-1, is DAMVIQNPRYQVTQFGKPVTLSCSQTLNHNVMYWYQQKSSQAPKLLFHYYDKDFNNEADTPDNFQSRRPNTSFCFLDIRSPGLGDTAMYLCATSRAGTGGTEAFFGQGTRLTVV.

The V and J genes are TRBV6-1 and TRBJ2-6; 10 bases fit TRBD1. V shed 10 bases and J 0 bases; nucleotides not matched to a gene: 6. CDR3 size: 16 residues. The germline V gene encodes CDR1 MNHNS and CDR2 SASEGT. The CDR3 DNA follows: TGTGCCACGCGGGACAGGGGATTCTCTGGGGCCAACGTCCTGACTTTC. The encoded protein is CATRDRGFSGANVLTF.

This clonotype was counted many times. V and J are TRBV7-2 and TRBJ1-3; possible D gene TRBD1, 5 bases. V dropped 5 bases and J dropped 0 bases, with 14 bases sitting between them. The CDR3 length is 16 residues. Germline V gives CDR1 SGHTA, CDR2 FQGNSA. The CDR3 loop reads CASSQGRISSGNTIYF. CDR3 bases: TGTGCCAGCAGCCAGGGACGGATAAGCTCTGGAAACACCATATATTTT.

This clonotype was seen more than once but under ten times. The chain links TRBV11-3 to TRBJ2-7; D gene uncertain. The CDR3 contains 13 residues. Germline CDR1 reads SGHNT; CDR2 reads YENEEA. V gave up 3 bases and J gave up 2 bases, with 8 bases separating them. CDR3 in DNA: TGTGCCAGCAGCTTGGACGTTACCTACGAGCAGTACTTC. Residues: CASSLDVTYEQYF.

This clonotype was observed many times. The V and J genes are TRBV7-2 and TRBJ2-5; D remains unclear. Trimming left V 5 bases short and J 3 bases short, with 10 bases between. There are 13 residues in the CDR3. The germline V gene encodes CDR1 SGHTA and CDR2 FQGNSA. CDR3 sequence: CASSRASKETQYF. For the CDR3, the DNA is TGTGCCAGCAGCAGAGCTTCGAAAGAGACCCAGTACTTC.

This clonotype was counted a few times. V usage is TRBV5-6 and J usage is TRBJ1-6; 8 bases match TRBD1. The V and J ends lost 4 bases and 4 bases, in that order; junction bases with no gene match: 13. The germline V gene encodes CDR1 SGHDT and CDR2 YYEEEE. This CDR3 contains 18 residues. The CDR3 bases are TGTGCCAGCAGCAGTGCCGGCAGGGGGCACCTTTATAATTCACCCCTCCACTTT. Protein sequence: CASSSAGRGHLYNSPLHF.

A few counts support this clonotype. The chain uses TRBV28 and TRBJ2-3; D might be TRBD2 (6 bases). The V gene lost 5 bases and the J gene lost 2 bases, with 14 bases spanning the gap. Germline V gives CDR1 MDHEN, CDR2 SYDVKM. The CDR3 is 15 residues long. The CDR3 nucleotides read TGTGCCAGCAGTCCCCGGGGACTGTTCACAGATACGCAGTATTTT. This sequence encodes CASSPRGLFTDTQYF.

The rearrangement links TRBV5-1 to TRBJ1-1, with D possibly being TRBD1 (5 bases). The CDR3 length is 13 residues. CDR1 and CDR2 from the germline V gene are SGHRS and YFSETQ. V lost 5 bases and J 3 bases, leaving 11 bases between the germline ends. The CDR3 region is CASRTADHTEAFF. The CDR3 DNA sequence: TGCGCCAGCAGGACAGCGGATCACACTGAAGCTTTCTTT.

This clonotype has just a few counts. The gene calls are TRBV11-2 and TRBJ2-2, with D maybe TRBD2 (5 bases). The CDR3 loop spans 15 amino acids. The germline V and J ends were trimmed by 6 bases and 0 bases, with 11 bases remaining between them. CDR1 and CDR2 (germline): SGHAT, FQNNGV. CDR3 amino acids: CASSDRGTNTGELFF. DNA for the CDR3: TGTGCCAGCAGTGATCGGGGAACGAACACCGGGGAGCTGTTTTTT.

This clonotype showed up many times. This rearrangement joins TRBV6-1 to TRBJ2-2; D is possibly TRBD2 (5 bases). Germline V CDR1 and CDR2: MNHNS, SASEGT. The CDR3 length is 12 residues. Trimming pared 8 bases from V and 6 bases from J, leaving 10 bases between. CDR3 DNA sequence: TGTGCCAGCTCCGACGGGGCCGGGGAGCTGTTTTTT. Translated: CASSDGAGELFF.

This clonotype appeared many times. The gene calls are TRBV7-2 and TRBJ1-1, with D maybe TRBD1 (5 bases). The CDR3 totals 15 residues. Trimming pared 5 bases from V and 5 bases from J, leaving 18 bases between. Germline CDR1 and CDR2: SGHTA and FQGNSA. In DNA, the CDR3 is TGTGCCAGCAGCACCAACCTTTGGGGGGGGACTGAAGCTTTCTTT. Amino acids: CASSTNLWGGTEAFF.